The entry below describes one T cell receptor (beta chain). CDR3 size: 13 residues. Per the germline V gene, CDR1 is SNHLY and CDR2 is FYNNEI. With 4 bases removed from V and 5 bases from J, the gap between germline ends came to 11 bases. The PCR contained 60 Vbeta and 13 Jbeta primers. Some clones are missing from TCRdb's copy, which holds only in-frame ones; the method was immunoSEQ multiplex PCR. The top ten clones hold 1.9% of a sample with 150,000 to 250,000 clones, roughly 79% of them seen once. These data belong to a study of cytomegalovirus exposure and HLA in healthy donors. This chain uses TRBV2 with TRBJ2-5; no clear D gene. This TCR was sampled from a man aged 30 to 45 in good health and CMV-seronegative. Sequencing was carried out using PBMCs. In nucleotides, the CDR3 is TGTGCCAGCAGTGTACATATTGTGGAGACCCAGTACTTC. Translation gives CASSVHIVETQYF.